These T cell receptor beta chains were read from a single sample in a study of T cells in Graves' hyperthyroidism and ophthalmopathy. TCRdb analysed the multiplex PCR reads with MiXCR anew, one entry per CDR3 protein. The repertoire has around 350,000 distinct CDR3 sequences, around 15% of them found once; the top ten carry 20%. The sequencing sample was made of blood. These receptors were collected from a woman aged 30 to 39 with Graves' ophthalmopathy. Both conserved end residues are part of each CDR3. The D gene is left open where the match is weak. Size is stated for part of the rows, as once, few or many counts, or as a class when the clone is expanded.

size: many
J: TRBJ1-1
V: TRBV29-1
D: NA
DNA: TGCAGCGGCCGGACTAGGTTAACCGACACTGAAGCTTTCTTT
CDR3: CSGRTRLTDTEAFF

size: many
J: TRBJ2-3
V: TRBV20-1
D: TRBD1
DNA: TGCAGTGCTACCCGACAGGGGGTCAAAGATACGCAGTATTTT
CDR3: CSATRQGVKDTQYF

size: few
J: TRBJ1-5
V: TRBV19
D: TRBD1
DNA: TGTGCCACCCTGGGGACAGGGATGGGTCAGCCCCAGCATTTT
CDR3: CATLGTGMGQPQHF

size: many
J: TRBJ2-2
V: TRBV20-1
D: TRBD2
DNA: TGCAGTGCTAGGGGAGCGGGGGGGCCTAACACCGGGGAGCTGTTTTTT
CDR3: CSARGAGGPNTGELFF

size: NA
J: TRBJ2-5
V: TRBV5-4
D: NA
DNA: TGTGCCAGCAGCTTGAAGGGGCTTATCGAGACCCAGTACTTC
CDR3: CASSLKGLIETQYF

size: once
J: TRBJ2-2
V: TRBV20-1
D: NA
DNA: TGCAGTGCTAGACAGGCAGACAACACCGGGGAGCTGTTTTTT
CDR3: CSARQADNTGELFF

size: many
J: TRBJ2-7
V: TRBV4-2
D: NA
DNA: TGTGCCAGCAGCCAGTCGGAGGGCTCCTACGAGCAGTACTTC
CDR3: CASSQSEGSYEQYF

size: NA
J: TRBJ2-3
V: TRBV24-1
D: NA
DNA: TGTGCCACCAGTCCAACAATAGGGGGAACGCAGTATTTT
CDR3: CATSPTIGGTQYF

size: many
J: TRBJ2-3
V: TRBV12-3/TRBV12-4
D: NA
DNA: TGTGCCGTACTATCGTGGGGGGGCACAGATACGCAGTATTTT
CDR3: CAVLSWGGTDTQYF

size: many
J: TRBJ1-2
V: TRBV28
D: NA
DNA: TGTGCCAGCAGTGGAGGGGCGGAGTATGGCTACACCTTC
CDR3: CASSGGAEYGYTF

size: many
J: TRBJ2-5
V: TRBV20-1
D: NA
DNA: TGCAGTGCAACACCGACACAGGGAGTCCAAGAGACCCAGTACTTC
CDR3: CSATPTQGVQETQYF

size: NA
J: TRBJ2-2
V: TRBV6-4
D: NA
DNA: TGTGCCAGCAGTGACCCCGAGGGAGGGGAGCTGTTTTTT
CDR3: CASSDPEGGELFF

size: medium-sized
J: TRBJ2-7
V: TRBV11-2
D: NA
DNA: TGTGCCAGCAGCCCGGGAAGTTTGTTCGAGCAGTACTTC
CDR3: CASSPGSLFEQYF

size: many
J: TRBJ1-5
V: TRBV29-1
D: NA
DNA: TGCAGCCCAAACGGGGATCAGCCCCAGCATTTT
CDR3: CSPNGDQPQHF

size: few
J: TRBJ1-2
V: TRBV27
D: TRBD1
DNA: TGTGCCAGCAGTTTTAAGCCCCCGGGACAGGTGGGCGGCTACACCTTC
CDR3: CASSFKPPGQVGGYTF

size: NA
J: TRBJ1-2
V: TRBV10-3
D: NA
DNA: TGTGCCATCAGTGATGGGGGAAGTGGCTACACCTTC
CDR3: CAISDGGSGYTF

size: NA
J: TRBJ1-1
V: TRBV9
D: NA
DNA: TGTGCCAGCAGTGATTCCGACGGCACTGAAGCTTTCTTT
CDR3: CASSDSDGTEAFF

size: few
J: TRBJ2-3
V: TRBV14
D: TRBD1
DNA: TGTGCCAGCAGCCCTACCGGAGGGACAGGTTGGCCAGATACGCAGTATTTT
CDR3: CASSPTGGTGWPDTQYF

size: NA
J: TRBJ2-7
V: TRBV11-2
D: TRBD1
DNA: TGTGCCAGCAGCTGGGGACAGTTAAACACCGGGGAGCAGTACTTC
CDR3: CASSWGQLNTGEQYF

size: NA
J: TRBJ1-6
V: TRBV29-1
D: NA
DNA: TGCAGCACCAGACGCTCAGTAAATTCACCCCTCCACTTT
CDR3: CSTRRSVNSPLHF

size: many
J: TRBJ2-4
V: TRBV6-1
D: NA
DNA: TGTGCCAGCAGTGCAGAGGGGGCCAAAAACATTCAGTACTTC
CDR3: CASSAEGAKNIQYF

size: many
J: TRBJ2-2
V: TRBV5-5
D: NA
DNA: TGTGCCAGCAGTTTGGTGGGGGGCACCGGGGAGCTGTTTTTT
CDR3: CASSLVGGTGELFF

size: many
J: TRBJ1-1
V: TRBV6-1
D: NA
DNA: TGTGCCAGCAGTGAAGTGGGCAGCGGCACTGAAGCTTTCTTT
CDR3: CASSEVGSGTEAFF

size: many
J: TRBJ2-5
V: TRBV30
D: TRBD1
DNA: TGTGCCTGGAGGCAACAGGGGGCTTGGGAGACCCAGTACTTC
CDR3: CAWRQQGAWETQYF

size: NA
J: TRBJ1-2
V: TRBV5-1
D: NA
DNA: TGCGCCAGCAGCTTGGGTGGGGGTCGCGCCAACTATGGCTACACCTTC
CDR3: CASSLGGGRANYGYTF

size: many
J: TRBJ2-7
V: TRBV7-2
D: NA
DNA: TGTGCCAGCAGCCCCTTGTTTCACGAGCAGTACTTC
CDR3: CASSPLFHEQYF

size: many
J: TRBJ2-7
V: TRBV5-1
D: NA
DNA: TGCGCCAGCTACGACAACCTTCCCTACGAGCAGTACTTC
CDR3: CASYDNLPYEQYF

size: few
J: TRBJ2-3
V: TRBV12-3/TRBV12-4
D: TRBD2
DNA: TGTGCCAGCAGTTTAGCGAAGACTAGCGGGGGACTTGATTATACGCAGTATTTT
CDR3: CASSLAKTSGGLDYTQYF

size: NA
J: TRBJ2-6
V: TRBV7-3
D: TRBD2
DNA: TGTGCCAGCAGCCGAAGCGCGGGGGGCTCTGGGGCTAACGTCCTGACTTTC
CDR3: CASSRSAGGSGANVLTF

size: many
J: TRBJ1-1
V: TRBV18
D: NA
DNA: TGTGCCAGCTCACCGCAGGGGCCGGGCACTGAAGCTTTCTTT
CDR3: CASSPQGPGTEAFF

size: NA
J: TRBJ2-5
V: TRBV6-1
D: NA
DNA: TGTGCCAGCACCAAGGGTGGTGCAGGGCCGCCCCAAGGGACCCAGTACTTC
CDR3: CASTKGGAGPPQGTQYF

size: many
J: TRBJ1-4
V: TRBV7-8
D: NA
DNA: TGTGCCAGCAGGCCCGAAAGAACGGGAAGGGCAACTAATGAAAAACTGTTTTTT
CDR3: CASRPERTGRATNEKLFF

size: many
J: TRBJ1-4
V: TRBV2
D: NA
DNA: TGTGCCAACTGTCGGGGCCTCGGGGAAAAACTGTTTTTT
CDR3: CANCRGLGEKLFF

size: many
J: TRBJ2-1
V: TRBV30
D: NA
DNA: TGTGCCTGGAGTGTAAGTTATTACAATGAGCAGTTCTTC
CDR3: CAWSVSYYNEQFF

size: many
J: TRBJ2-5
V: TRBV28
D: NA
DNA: TGTGCCAGCAGTTTATTGGGAATACTGTACTTC
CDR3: CASSLLGILYF

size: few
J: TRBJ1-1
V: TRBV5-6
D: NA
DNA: TGTGCCAGCAGCTTGGGAGTCGGGACACGATCCCGACCGGGCACTGAAGCTTTCTTT
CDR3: CASSLGVGTRSRPGTEAFF

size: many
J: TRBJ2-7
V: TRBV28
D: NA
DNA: TGTGCCAGCAGTTTATTAGGCAGGAACTACGAGCAGTACTTC
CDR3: CASSLLGRNYEQYF

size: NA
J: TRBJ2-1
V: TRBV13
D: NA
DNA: TGTGCCAGCAGCTCCCGTTCGGGCGCGGGGGCTAATGAGCAGTTCTTC
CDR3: CASSSRSGAGANEQFF

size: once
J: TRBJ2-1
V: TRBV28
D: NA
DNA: TGTGCCAGCAGTTTAATGGGGCGAGGGTACAATGAGCAGTTCTTC
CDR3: CASSLMGRGYNEQFF

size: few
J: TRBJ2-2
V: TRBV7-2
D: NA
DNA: TGTGCCAGCAGCTTAGATCAGCGTGGAACCGGGGAGCTGTTTTTT
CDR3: CASSLDQRGTGELFF

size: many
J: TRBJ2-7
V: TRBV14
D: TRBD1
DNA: TGTGCCAGCAGCAACCCACCGGGGACAGGGAGATACGAGCAGTACTTC
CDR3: CASSNPPGTGRYEQYF

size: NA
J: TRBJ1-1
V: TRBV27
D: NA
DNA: TGTGCCAGCAGGGTTGGCGACACTGAAGCTTTCTTT
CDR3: CASRVGDTEAFF

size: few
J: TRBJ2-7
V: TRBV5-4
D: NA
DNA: TGTGCCAGCAGCGACGGACAGAGCTCCTACGAGCAGTACTTC
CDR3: CASSDGQSSYEQYF

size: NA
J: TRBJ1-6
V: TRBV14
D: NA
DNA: TGTGCCAGCAGCCAAGTTTGGGGCGGGTATAATTCACCCCTCCACTTT
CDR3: CASSQVWGGYNSPLHF

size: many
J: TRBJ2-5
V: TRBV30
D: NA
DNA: TGTGCCTGGACTATGGGGTTGCTAGAGACCCAGTACTTC
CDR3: CAWTMGLLETQYF

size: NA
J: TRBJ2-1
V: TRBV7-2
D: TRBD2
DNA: TGCGCCAGCAGCTTGCGGGGGAGAGGGGACAATGAGCAGTTCTTC
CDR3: CASSLRGRGDNEQFF

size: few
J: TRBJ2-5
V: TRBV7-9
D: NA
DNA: TGTGCCAGCAGCCCCCCAGGTGGGGGGCAAGAGACCCAGTACTTC
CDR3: CASSPPGGGQETQYF

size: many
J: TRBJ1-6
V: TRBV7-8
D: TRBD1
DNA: TGTGCCAGCAGCCCTAAACAGGGGGATCTATGGAATTCACCCCTCCACTTT
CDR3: CASSPKQGDLWNSPLHF

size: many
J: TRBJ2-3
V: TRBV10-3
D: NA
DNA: TGTGCCATCAGTGACGGGTCCGTCGGGGATACGCAGTATTTT
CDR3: CAISDGSVGDTQYF

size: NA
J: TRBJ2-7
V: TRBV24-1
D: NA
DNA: TGTGCCACCAGTGATTCCACGGTAACCTACGAGCAGTACTTC
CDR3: CATSDSTVTYEQYF

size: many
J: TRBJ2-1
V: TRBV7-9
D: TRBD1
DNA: TGTGCCAGCAGCCGCCGGGACAGGGAGGTGTGGGGTAGCGGTTTCTCCTACAATGAGCAGTTCTTC
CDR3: CASSRRDREVWGSGFSYNEQFF

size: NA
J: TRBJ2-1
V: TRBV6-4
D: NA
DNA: TGTGCCAGCAGTGGGGAGGACAGGTCAGGGCGATACAATGAGCAGTTCTTC
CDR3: CASSGEDRSGRYNEQFF

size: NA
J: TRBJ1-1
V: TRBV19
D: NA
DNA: TGTGCCAGTAGTATAAATAAGGTCAGCACTGAAGCTTTCTTT
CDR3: CASSINKVSTEAFF

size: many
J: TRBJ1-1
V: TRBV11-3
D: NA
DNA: TGTGCCAGCGAATTGGGGGGAGGTGTTAGGAACACTGAAGCTTTCTTT
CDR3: CASELGGGVRNTEAFF

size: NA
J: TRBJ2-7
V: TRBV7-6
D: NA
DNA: TGTGCCAGCAGCTTAGAATCCCTAGCCAACTACGAGCAGTACTTC
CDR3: CASSLESLANYEQYF